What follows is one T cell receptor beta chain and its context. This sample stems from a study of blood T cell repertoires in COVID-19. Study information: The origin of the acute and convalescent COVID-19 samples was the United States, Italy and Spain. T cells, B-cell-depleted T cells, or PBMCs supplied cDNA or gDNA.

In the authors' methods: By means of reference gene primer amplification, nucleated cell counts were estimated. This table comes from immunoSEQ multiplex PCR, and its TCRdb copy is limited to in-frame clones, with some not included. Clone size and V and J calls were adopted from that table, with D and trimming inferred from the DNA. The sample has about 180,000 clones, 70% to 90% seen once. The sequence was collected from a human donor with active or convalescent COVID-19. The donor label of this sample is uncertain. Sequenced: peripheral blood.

The DNA for the CDR3 is TGCACCATCTCCCACAGCGGGAGGCCCCCCTACGAGCAGTACTTC. This gives the protein CTISHSGRPPYEQYF. The genes are TRBV1 and TRBJ2-7; the table calls TRBD2, which could not be checked here. TRBV1 is marked as a pseudogene. The CDR3 has 15 residues.